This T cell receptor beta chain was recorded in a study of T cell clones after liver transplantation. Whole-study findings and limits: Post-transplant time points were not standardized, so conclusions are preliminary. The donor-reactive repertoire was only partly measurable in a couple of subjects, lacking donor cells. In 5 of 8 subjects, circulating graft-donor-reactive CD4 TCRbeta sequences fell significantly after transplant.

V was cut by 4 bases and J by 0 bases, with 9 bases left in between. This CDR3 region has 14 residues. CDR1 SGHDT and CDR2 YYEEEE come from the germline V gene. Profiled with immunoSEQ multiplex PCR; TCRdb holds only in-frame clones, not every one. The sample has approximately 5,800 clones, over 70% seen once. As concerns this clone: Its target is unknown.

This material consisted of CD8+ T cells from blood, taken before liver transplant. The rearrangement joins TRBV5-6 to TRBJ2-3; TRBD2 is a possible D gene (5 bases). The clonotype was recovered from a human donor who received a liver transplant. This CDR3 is CASSLGASTDTQYF. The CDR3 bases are TGTGCCAGCAGCCTGGGAGCTAGCACAGATACGCAGTATTTT.